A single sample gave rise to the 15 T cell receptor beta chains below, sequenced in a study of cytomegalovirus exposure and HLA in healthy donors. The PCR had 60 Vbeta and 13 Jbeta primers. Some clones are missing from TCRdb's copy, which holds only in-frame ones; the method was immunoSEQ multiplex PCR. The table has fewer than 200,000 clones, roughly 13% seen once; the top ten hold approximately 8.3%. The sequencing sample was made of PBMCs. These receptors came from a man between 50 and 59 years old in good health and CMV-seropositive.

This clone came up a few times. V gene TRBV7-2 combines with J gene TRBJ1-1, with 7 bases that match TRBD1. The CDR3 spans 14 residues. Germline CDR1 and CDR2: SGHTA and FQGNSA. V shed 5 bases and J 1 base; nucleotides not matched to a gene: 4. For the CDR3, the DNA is TGTGCCAGCAGCCCGGACAGGCAGAACACTGAAGCTTTCTTT. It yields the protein CASSPDRQNTEAFF.

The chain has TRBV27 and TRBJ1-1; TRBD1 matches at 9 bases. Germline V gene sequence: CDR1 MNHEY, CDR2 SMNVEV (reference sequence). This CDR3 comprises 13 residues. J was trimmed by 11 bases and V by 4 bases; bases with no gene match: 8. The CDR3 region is CASSWGTGLRAFF. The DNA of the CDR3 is TGTGCCAGCAGTTGGGGGACAGGGTTGCGGGCTTTCTTT.

CDR3 region: CASSLSGINYGYTF. DNA for the CDR3: TGTGCCAGCAGTTTATCGGGGATTAACTATGGCTACACCTTC. The chain employs TRBV28 and TRBJ1-2, with no clear D. CDR1 and CDR2 from the germline V gene are MDHEN and SYDVKM. The CDR3 length is 14 residues. V lost 1 base, J lost 1 base, and 7 bases lay in between.

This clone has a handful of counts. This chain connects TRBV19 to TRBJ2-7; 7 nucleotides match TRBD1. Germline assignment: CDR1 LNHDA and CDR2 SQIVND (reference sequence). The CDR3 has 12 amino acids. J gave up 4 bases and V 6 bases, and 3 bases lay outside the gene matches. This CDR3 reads CASSPRGYEQYF. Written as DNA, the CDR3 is TGTGCCAGTAGCCCCAGGGGGTACGAGCAGTACTTC.

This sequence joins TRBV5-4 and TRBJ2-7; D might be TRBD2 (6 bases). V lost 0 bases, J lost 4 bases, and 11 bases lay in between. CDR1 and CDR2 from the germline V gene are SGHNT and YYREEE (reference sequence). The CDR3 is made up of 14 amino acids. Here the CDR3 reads CASSLGGGGYEQYV. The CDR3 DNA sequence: TGTGCCAGCAGCTTGGGGGGTGGAGGGTACGAGCAGTACGTC.

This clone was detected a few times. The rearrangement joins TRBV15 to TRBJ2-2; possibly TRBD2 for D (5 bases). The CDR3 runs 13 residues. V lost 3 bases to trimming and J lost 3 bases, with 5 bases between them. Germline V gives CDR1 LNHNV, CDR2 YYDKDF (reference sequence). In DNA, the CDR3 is TGTGCCACCAGCAGGGGAGACACCGGGGAGCTGTTTTTT. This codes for CATSRGDTGELFF. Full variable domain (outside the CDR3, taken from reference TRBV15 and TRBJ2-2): DAMVIQNPRYQVTQFGKPVTLSCSQTLNHNVMYWYQQKSSQAPKLLFHYYDKDFNNEADTPDNFQSRRPNTSFCFLDIRSPGLGDTAMYLCATSRGDTGELFFGEGSRLTVL.

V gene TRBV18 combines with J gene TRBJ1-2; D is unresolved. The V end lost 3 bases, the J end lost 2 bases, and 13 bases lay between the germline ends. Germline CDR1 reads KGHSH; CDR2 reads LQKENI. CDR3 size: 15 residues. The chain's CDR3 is CASSPGWEWNYGYTF. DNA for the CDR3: TGTGCCAGCTCACCCGGGTGGGAGTGGAACTATGGCTACACCTTC.

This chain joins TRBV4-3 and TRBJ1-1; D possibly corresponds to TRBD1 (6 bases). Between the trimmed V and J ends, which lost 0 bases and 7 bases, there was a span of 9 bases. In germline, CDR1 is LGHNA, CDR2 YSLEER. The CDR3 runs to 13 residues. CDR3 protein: CASSQDRGFEAFF. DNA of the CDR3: TGCGCCAGCAGCCAAGACAGGGGATTTGAAGCTTTCTTT.

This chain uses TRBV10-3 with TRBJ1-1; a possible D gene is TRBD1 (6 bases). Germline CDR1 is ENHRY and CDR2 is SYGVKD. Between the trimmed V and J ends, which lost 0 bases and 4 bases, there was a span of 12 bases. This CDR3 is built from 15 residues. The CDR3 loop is CAISESGGAATEAFF. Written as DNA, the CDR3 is TGTGCCATCAGTGAGTCAGGGGGGGCGGCCACTGAAGCTTTCTTT.

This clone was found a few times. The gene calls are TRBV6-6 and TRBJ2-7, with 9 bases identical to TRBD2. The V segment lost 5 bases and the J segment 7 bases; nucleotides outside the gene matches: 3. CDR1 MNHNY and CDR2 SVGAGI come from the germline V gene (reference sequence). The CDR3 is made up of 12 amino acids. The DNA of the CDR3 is TGTGCCAGCAGTAGCGGGGGGAGGGAGCAGTACGTC. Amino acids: CASSSGGREQYV.

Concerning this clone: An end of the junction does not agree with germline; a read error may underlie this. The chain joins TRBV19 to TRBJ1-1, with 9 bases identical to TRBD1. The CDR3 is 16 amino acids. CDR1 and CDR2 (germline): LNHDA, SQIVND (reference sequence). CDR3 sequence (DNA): TGTGCCAGTAGTATCGGACAGGGGTTGTTGAAAACTGAAGCTTTCTTT. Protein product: CASSIGQGLLKTEAFF.

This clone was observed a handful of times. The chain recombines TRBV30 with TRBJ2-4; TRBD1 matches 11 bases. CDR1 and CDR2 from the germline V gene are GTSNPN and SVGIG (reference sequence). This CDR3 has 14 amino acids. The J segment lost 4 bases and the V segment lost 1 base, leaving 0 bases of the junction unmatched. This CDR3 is CAWSGDRGKNIQYF. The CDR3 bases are TGTGCCTGGAGTGGGGACAGGGGGAAAAACATTCAGTACTTC.

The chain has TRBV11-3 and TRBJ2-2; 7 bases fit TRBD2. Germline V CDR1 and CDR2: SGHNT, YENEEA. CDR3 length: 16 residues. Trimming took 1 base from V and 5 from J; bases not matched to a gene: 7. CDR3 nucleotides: TGTGCCAGCAGCTTAGGACCAGGACTAGGTACCGGGGAGCTGTTTTTT. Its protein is CASSLGPGLGTGELFF.

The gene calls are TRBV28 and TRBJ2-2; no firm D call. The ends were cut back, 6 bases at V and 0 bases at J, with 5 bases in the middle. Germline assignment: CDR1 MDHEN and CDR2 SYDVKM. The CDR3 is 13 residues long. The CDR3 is CASSSSNTGELFF. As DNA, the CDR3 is TGTGCCAGCAGCTCGTCGAACACCGGGGAGCTGTTTTTT.

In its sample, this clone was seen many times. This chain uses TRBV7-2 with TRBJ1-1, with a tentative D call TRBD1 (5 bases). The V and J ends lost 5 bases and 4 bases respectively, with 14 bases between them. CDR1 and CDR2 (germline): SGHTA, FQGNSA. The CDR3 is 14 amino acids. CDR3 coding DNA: TGTGCCAGCAGCCCCTACGGCGGGGGCACTGAAGCTTTCTTT. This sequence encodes CASSPYGGGTEAFF.